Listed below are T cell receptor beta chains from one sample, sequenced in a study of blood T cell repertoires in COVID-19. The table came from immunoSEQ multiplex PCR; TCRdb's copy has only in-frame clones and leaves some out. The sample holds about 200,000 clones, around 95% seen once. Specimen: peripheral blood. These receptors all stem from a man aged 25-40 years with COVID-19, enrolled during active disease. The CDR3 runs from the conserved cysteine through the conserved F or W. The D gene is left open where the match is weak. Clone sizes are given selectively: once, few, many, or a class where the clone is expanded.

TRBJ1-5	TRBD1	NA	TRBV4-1	CASSQETGAPNQPQHF	TGCGCCAGCAGCCAAGAAACAGGGGCCCCCAATCAGCCCCAGCATTTT
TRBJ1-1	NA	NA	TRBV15	CATSRDPRVNEAFF	TGTGCCACCAGCAGAGATCCCAGGGTGAACGAAGCTTTCTTT
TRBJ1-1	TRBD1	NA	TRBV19	CASSITTGGMNTEAFF	TGTGCCAGTAGTATAACGACAGGGGGGATGAACACTGAAGCTTTCTTT
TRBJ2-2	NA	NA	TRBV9	CASSVGQVDTGELFF	TGTGCCAGCAGCGTAGGGCAGGTGGACACCGGGGAGCTGTTTTTT
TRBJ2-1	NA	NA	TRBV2	CASTSSDEQFF	TGTGCCAGTACTAGCTCCGACGAGCAGTTCTTC
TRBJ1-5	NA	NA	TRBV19	CASSIISLNQPQHF	TGTGCCAGTAGTATCATCAGTCTCAATCAGCCCCAGCATTTT
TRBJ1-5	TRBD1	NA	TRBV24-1	CATVGRTQGSPQPQHF	TGTGCCACCGTAGGGAGGACACAGGGGAGCCCCCAGCCCCAGCATTTT
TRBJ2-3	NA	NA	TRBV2	CASPSATPDTQYF	TGTGCCAGCCCTAGTGCTACCCCAGATACGCAGTATTTT
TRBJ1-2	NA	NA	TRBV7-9	CASSKTQGKGYGYTF	TGTGCCAGCAGCAAAACGCAGGGGAAAGGCTATGGCTACACCTTC
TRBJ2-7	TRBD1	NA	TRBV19	CASSTRRPGQGAYEQYF	TGTGCCAGTAGTACCCGACGACCGGGACAGGGGGCTTACGAGCAGTACTTC
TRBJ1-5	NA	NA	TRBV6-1	CASSETWDSFGGNQPQHF	TGTGCCAGCAGTGAAACATGGGACTCCTTTGGGGGCAATCAGCCCCAGCATTTT
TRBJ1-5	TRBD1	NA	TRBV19	CASSILQGGNQPQHF	TGTGCCAGTAGTATATTACAGGGGGGCAATCAGCCCCAGCATTTT
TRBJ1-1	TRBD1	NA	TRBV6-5	CASIRQGWGTEAFF	TGTGCCAGCATTAGACAGGGATGGGGCACTGAAGCTTTCTTT
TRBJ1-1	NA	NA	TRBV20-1	CSVVAHKAFF	TGCAGTGTAGTAGCTCATAAGGCTTTCTTT
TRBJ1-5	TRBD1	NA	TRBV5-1	CASSSTGGPDQPQHF	TGCGCCAGCAGCTCCACAGGGGGCCCTGATCAGCCCCAGCATTTT
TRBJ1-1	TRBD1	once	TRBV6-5	CASKYDRDTEAFF	TGTGCCAGCAAATACGACAGGGACACTGAAGCTTTCTTT
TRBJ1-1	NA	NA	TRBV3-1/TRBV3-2	CASSQLIDTEAFF	TGTGCCAGCAGCCAACTAATTGACACTGAAGCTTTCTTT
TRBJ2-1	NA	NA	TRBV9	CASSVGTSYNEQFF	TGTGCCAGCAGCGTCGGGACATCCTACAATGAGCAGTTCTTC
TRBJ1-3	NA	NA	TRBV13	CASSLPGGPGNTIYF	TGTGCCAGCAGCCTTCCGGGGGGGCCTGGAAACACCATATATTTT
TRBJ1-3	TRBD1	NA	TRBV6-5	CASTGLGTGRNTIYF	TGTGCCAGCACCGGTTTGGGGACAGGGAGAAACACCATATATTTT
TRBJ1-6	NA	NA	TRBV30	CAWSVLPERYNSPLHF	TGTGCCTGGAGTGTACTACCGGAGCGCTATAATTCACCCCTCCACTTT
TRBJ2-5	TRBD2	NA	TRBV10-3	CAISFSHPPSGGGQETQYF	TGTGCCATCAGTTTCTCCCACCCCCCAAGCGGGGGGGGGCAAGAGACCCAGTACTTC
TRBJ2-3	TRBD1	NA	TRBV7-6	CASSLRGFHTDTQYF	TGTGCCAGCAGCCTCAGGGGGTTTCACACAGATACGCAGTATTTT
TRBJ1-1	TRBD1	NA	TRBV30	CAWGDRGNTEAFF	TGTGCCTGGGGGGACAGGGGGAACACTGAAGCTTTCTTT
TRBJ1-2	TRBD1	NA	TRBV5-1	CASRSGTDYGYTF	TGCGCCAGCAGGTCCGGGACAGACTATGGCTACACCTTC
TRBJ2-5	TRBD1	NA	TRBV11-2	CASSRDSEIQETQYF	TGTGCCAGCAGCCGGGACAGCGAGATCCAAGAGACCCAGTACTTC
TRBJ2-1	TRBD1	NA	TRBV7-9	CATSGTGNDEQFF	TGTGCCACTTCCGGGACAGGGAACGATGAGCAGTTCTTC
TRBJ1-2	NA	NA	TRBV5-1	CASSLLQGGSGYTF	TGCGCCAGCAGCTTGTTACAGGGCGGGTCTGGCTACACCTTC
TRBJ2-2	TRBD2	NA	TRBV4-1	CASSQERLAGGLTGELFF	TGCGCCAGCAGCCAAGAACGCCTAGCGGGGGGGTTAACCGGGGAGCTGTTTTTT